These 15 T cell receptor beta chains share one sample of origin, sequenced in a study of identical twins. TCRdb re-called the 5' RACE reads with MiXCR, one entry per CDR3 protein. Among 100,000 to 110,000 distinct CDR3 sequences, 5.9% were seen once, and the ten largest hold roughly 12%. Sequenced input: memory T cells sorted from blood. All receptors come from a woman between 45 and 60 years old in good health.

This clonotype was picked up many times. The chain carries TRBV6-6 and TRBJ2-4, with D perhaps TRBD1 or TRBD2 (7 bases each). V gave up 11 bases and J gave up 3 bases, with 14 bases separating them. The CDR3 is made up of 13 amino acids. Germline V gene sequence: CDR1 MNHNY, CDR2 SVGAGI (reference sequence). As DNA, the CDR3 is TGTGCCTCCAGGGGGGGAGTCAAAAACATTCAGTACTTC. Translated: CASRGGVKNIQYF.

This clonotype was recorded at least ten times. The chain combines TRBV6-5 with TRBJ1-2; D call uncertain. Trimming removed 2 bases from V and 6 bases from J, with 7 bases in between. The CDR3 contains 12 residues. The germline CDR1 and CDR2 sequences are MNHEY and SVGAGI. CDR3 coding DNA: TGTGCCAGCAGTTACGAGGGAAATGGCTACACCTTC. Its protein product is CASSYEGNGYTF.

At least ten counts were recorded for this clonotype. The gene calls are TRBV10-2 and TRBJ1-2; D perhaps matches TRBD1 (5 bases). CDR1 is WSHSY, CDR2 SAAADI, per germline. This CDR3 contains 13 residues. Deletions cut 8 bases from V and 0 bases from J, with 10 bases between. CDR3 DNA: TGCGCCAGCGGAGACAGTACTAACTATGGCTACACCTTC. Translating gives CASGDSTNYGYTF.

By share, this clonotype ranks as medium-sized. This CDR3 is CASIKTSAYNEQFF. The CDR3 DNA reads TGTGCCAGCATCAAGACTAGCGCCTACAATGAGCAGTTCTTC. The chain carries TRBV12-3 or TRBV12-4 and TRBJ2-1, with TRBD2 matching over 8 bases. After removal of 7 bases from V and 2 bases from J, the junction contained 4 bases not matched to a gene. This CDR3 has 14 amino acids.

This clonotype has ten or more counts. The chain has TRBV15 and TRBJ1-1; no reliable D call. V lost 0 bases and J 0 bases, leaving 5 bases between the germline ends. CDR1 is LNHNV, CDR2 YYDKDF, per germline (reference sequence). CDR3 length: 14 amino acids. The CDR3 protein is CATSRDLLNTEAFF. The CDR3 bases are TGTGCCACCAGCAGAGATCTCTTGAACACTGAAGCTTTCTTT.

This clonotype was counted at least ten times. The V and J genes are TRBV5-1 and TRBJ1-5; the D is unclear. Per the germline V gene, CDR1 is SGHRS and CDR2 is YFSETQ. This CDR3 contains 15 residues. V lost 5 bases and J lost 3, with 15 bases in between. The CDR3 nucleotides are TGCGCCAGCAGAAAAGGCACAAACGCCAATCAGCCCCAGCATTTT. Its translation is CASRKGTNANQPQHF.

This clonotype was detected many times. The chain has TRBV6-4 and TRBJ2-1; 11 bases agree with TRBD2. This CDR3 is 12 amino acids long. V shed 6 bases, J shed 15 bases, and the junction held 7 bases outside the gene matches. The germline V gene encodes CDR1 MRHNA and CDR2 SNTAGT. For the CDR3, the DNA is TGTGCCAGCAGATTAGCGGGAGGGATGACGTTCTTC. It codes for CASRLAGGMTFF.

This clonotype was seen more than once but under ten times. The CDR3: CASSPTGGLREQYF. For the CDR3, the DNA is TGTGCCAGTTCTCCGACAGGGGGCCTACGGGAGCAGTACTTC. The gene calls are TRBV19 and TRBJ2-7, with 10 bases lining up with TRBD1. The CDR3 sequence is 14 residues long. V trimming: 8 bases; J trimming: 7 bases; junction bases outside the gene matches: 11. Germline CDR1 LNHDA, CDR2 SQIVND (reference sequence).

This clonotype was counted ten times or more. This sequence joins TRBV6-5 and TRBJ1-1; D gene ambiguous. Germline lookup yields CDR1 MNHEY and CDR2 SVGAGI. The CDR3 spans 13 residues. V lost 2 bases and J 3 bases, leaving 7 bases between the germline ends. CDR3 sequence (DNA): TGTGCCAGCAGTTACGAGGGTTACACTGAAGCTTTCTTT. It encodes CASSYEGYTEAFF.

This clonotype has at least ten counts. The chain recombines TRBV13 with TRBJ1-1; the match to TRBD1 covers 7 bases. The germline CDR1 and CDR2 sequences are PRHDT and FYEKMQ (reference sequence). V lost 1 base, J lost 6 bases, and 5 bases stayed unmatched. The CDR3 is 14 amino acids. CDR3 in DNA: TGTGCCAGCAGCTTAGTCAACAGGGGCGCTGAAGCTTTCTTT. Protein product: CASSLVNRGAEAFF.

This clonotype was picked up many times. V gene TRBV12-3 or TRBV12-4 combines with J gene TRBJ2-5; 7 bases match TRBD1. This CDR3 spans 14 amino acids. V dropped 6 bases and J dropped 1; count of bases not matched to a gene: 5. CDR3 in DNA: TGTGCCAGCAGCCGGGACAGCCTCCAAGAGACCCAGTACTTC. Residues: CASSRDSLQETQYF.

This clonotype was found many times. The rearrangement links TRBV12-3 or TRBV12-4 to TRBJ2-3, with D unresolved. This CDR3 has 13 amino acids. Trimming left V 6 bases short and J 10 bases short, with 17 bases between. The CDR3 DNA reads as TGTGCCAGCAGCTTACTGTCTGGTGGGGCGCAGTATTTT. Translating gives CASSLLSGGAQYF.

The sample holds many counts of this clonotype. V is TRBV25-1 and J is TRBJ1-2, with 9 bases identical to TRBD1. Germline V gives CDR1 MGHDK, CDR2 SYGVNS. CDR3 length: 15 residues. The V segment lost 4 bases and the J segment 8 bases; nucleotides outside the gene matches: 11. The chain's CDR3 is CASSASGTGSYGYTF. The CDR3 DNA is TGTGCCAGCAGTGCCTCCGGGACAGGGAGTTACGGCTACACCTTC.

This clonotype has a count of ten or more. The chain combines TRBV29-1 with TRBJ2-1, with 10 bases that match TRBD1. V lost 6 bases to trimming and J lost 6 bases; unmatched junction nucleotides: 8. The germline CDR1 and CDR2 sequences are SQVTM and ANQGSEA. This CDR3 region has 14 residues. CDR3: CSVKFGTGANEQFF. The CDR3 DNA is TGCAGCGTAAAATTCGGGACAGGGGCCAATGAGCAGTTCTTC.

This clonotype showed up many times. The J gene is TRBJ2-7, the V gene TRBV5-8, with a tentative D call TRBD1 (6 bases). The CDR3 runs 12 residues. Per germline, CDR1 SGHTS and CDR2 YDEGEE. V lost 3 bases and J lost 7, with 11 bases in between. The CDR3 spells CASSSGVPEQYV. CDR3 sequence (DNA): TGTGCCAGCAGCTCAGGGGTTCCGGAGCAGTACGTC.